Listed below are T cell receptor beta chains from one sample, sequenced in a study of T-cell memory formation after mild COVID-19. TCRdb re-called the 5' RACE reads through MiXCR, storing one row per CDR3 protein. The sample has fewer than 700,000 distinct CDR3 sequences; roughly 20% are singletons. The sample was PBMCs or a T cell subset sorted from them (not recorded which). Receptors originate from an adult woman who had mild COVID-19 (a few samples of this study predate the infection). Cell type and time point are not known. Each CDR3 is given with its conserved first and last residue. Fields, in order: CDR3 protein, CDR3 DNA, V gene, D gene, clone size, J gene. The D gene is left open where the match is weak. Size tells how often a clone was seen (once, few, many) or the class of an expanded clone, and some rows leave it out.

CASSAGLVETQYF,TGTGCCAGCAGTGCCGGACTAGTGGAGACCCAGTACTTC,TRBV6-1,TRBD2,.,TRBJ2-5
CASSLMSASSYEQYF,TGTGCCAGCAGCTTGATGAGCGCGAGCTCCTACGAGCAGTACTTC,TRBV11-2,.,.,TRBJ2-7
CASSLGGLAGGLQETQYF,TGTGCCAGCAGCTTAGGGGGACTAGCGGGAGGTCTCCAAGAGACCCAGTACTTC,TRBV7-6,TRBD2,.,TRBJ2-5
CASSQEGGVVGKLFF,TGCGCCAGCAGCCAAGAGGGGGGGGTCGTTGGAAAACTGTTTTTT,TRBV4-1,.,few,TRBJ1-4
CASSTGLAGGGETQYF,TGTGCCAGCAGCACGGGACTAGCGGGAGGTGGAGAGACCCAGTACTTC,TRBV6-1,TRBD2,few,TRBJ2-5
CASGGGDYRPDYEQYF,TGTGCCAGCGGAGGGGGGGACTACCGCCCCGACTACGAGCAGTACTTC,TRBV9,.,.,TRBJ2-7
CATSDLSDTQYF,TGTGCCACCAGTGATTTATCTGATACGCAGTATTTT,TRBV24-1,.,few,TRBJ2-3
CASSLAGGRSTDTQYF,TGTGCCAGCAGCTTAGCCGGCGGGAGGAGCACAGATACGCAGTATTTT,TRBV7-9,TRBD2,.,TRBJ2-3
CASTSGQSYEQYF,TGTGCCAGCACCTCCGGACAGTCCTACGAGCAGTACTTC,TRBV2,.,few,TRBJ2-7
CASSFVGVPEAFF,TGTGCCAGCAGTTTTGTGGGGGTCCCTGAAGCTTTCTTT,TRBV27,.,few,TRBJ1-1
CASSSETGGYGYTF,TGTGCCAGCAGCTCCGAGACAGGGGGCTACGGCTACACCTTC,TRBV11-1,TRBD1,.,TRBJ1-2
CATSDPRLNTGELFF,TGTGCCACCAGTGACCCACGCCTGAACACCGGGGAGCTGTTTTTT,TRBV24-1,.,.,TRBJ2-2
CASSRSPGGGETQYF,TGCGCCAGCAGTCGCTCTCCGGGAGGCGGGGAGACCCAGTACTTC,TRBV5-1,TRBD2,.,TRBJ2-5
CASSSSGTAGPYEQYF,TGTGCCAGCAGTTCTTCCGGGACGGCCGGACCCTACGAGCAGTACTTC,TRBV6-5,.,.,TRBJ2-7
CASTPRRVSNTIYF,TGTGCCAGCACCCCACGGAGGGTGTCAAACACCATATATTTT,TRBV7-2,.,few,TRBJ1-3
CASSYAAYQETQYF,TGTGCCAGCAGTTACGCGGCTTACCAAGAGACCCAGTACTTC,TRBV6-5,.,.,TRBJ2-5
CASSVALDRLETQYF,TGTGCCAGCAGCGTAGCCCTGGACCGGCTAGAGACCCAGTACTTC,TRBV9,.,many,TRBJ2-5
CSARDSSEGQGGEQYF,TGCAGTGCTAGAGACTCCTCCGAGGGACAGGGAGGCGAGCAGTACTTC,TRBV20-1,TRBD1,few,TRBJ2-7
CATSRDGRGRGGELFF,TGTGCCACCAGCAGAGATGGGCGGGGGCGCGGCGGGGAGCTGTTTTTT,TRBV15,.,.,TRBJ2-2
CASGGKGAGGDTQYF,TGCGCCAGCGGTGGGAAGGGGGCCGGTGGAGATACGCAGTATTTT,TRBV5-1,TRBD1,.,TRBJ2-3
CASSTGHGGTEAFF,TGTGCCAGCAGCACCGGACACGGTGGAACTGAAGCTTTCTTT,TRBV5-4,.,.,TRBJ1-1
CASSSRVLSYNEQFF,TGTGCCAGCAGCTCCCGGGTCTTATCTTACAATGAGCAGTTCTTC,TRBV7-9,.,.,TRBJ2-1
CASSYPGQGGYGYTF,TGTGCCAGCAGTTATCCCGGACAGGGGGGCTATGGCTACACCTTC,TRBV6-6,TRBD1,.,TRBJ1-2
CASSQGPLGLAGGPDYNEQFF,TGTGCCAGCAGCCAAGGCCCTCTGGGACTAGCGGGAGGGCCTGATTACAATGAGCAGTTCTTC,TRBV4-2,TRBD2,.,TRBJ2-1
CASNQGQGSYNEQFF,TGTGCCTCTAATCAGGGACAGGGCTCCTACAATGAGCAGTTCTTC,TRBV5-4,TRBD1,.,TRBJ2-1
CASSVGRGEQYF,TGTGCCAGCAGCGTAGGTCGGGGGGAGCAGTACTTC,TRBV9,.,.,TRBJ2-7
CASSVQGEKNTIYF,TGTGCCAGCAGCGTACAGGGGGAAAAAAACACCATATATTTT,TRBV6-5,TRBD1,few,TRBJ1-3
CSATSLGEGRETQYF,TGCAGTGCTACCTCTTTGGGAGAGGGGCGAGAGACCCAGTACTTC,TRBV20-1,.,few,TRBJ2-5
CASSRDSRSNTEAFF,TGTGCCAGTAGTAGGGACAGCCGCTCTAACACTGAAGCTTTCTTT,TRBV19,TRBD1,few,TRBJ1-1
CASSQGWHTNTGELFF,TGTGCCAGCAGCCAAGGGTGGCATACGAACACCGGGGAGCTGTTTTTT,TRBV14,.,.,TRBJ2-2
CASSPKLVGRNGANVLTF,TGTGCCAGCAGTCCTAAACTTGTCGGGAGGAACGGGGCCAACGTCCTGACTTTC,TRBV6-5,TRBD2,.,TRBJ2-6
CASRPGSRETQYF,TGTGCCAGCAGACCCGGGTCTCGGGAGACCCAGTACTTC,TRBV12-3/TRBV12-4,.,few,TRBJ2-5
CASSSGTGTGDEQYF,TGTGCCAGCAGCTCGGGGACCGGGACAGGGGACGAGCAGTACTTC,TRBV5-6,TRBD1,few,TRBJ2-7
CATSDPLAGDTVPQYF,TGTGCCACCAGTGATCCGCTAGCGGGAGATACTGTCCCGCAGTATTTT,TRBV24-1,TRBD2,.,TRBJ2-3
CASSSSRFYGYTF,TGTGCCAGCAGTTCGAGCAGGTTCTATGGCTACACCTTC,TRBV25-1,.,many,TRBJ1-2